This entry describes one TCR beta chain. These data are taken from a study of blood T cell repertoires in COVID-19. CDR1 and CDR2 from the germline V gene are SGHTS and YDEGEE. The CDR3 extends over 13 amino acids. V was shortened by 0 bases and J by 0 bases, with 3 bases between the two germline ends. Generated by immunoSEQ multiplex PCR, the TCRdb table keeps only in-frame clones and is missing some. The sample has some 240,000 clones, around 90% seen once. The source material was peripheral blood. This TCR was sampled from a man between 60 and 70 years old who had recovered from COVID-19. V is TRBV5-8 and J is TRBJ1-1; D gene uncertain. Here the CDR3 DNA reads TGTGCCAGCAGCTTGGTCGTGAACACTGAAGCTTTCTTT. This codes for CASSLVVNTEAFF.